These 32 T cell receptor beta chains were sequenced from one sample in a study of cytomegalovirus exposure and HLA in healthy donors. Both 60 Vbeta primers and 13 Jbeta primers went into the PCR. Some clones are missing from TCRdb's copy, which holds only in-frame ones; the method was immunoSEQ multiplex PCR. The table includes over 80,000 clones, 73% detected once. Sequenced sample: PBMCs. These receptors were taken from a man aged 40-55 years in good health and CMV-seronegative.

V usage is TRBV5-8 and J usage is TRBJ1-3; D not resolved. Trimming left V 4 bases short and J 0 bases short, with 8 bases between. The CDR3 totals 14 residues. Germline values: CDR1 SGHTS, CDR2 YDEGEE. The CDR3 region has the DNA TGTGCCAGCAGCCCCCCCTACTCTGGAAACACCATATATTTT. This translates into CASSPPYSGNTIYF.

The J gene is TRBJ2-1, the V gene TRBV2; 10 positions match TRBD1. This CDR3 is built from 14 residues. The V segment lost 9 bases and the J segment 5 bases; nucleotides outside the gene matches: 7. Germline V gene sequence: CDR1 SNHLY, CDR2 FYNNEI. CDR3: CARRGTGADNEQFF. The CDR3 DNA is TGTGCCAGACGAGGGACAGGGGCGGACAATGAGCAGTTCTTC.

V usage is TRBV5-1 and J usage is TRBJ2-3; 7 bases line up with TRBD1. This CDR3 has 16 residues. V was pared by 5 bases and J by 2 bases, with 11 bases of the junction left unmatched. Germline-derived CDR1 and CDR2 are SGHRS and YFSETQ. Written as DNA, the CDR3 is TGCGCCAGCAGATTCAGGGGGTTGGGGGACACAGATACGCAGTATTTT. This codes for CASRFRGLGDTDTQYF.

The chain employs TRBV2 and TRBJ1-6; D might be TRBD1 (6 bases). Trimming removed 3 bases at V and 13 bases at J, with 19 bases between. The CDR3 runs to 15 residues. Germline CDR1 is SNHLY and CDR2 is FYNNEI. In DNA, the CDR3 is TGTGCCAGCAGTGATCTGCAGGGGTCCATTCTTCCCCTCCACTTT. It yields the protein CASSDLQGSILPLHF.

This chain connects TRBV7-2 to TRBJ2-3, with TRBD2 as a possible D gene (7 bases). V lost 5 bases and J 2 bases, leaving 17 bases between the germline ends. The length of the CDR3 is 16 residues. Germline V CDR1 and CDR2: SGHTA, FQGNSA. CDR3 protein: CASSHHLGGLTDTQYF. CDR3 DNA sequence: TGTGCCAGCAGCCATCATTTGGGGGGGCTCACAGATACGCAGTATTTT. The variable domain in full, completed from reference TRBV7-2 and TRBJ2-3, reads GAGVSQSPSNKVTEKGKDVELRCDPISGHTALYWYRQSLGQGLEFLIYFQGNSAPDKSGLPSDRFSAERTGGSVSTLTIQRTQQEDSAVYLCASSHHLGGLTDTQYFGPGTRLTVL.

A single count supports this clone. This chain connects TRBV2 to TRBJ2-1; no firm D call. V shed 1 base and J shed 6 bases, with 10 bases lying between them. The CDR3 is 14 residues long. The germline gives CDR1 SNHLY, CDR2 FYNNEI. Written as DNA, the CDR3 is TGTGCCAGCAGTGAAGGTACGACGGGCAATGAGCAGTTCTTC. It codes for CASSEGTTGNEQFF.

CDR3 sequence (DNA): TGTGCCATCAGCCCGGGACAGGGATTCACCGGGGAGCTGTTTTTT. Protein sequence: CAISPGQGFTGELFF. The chain couples TRBV10-3 to TRBJ2-2, with TRBD1 identical over 9 bases. V lost 6 bases and J lost 4; bases outside the gene matches: 6. Germline CDR1 is ENHRY and CDR2 is SYGVKD. The length of the CDR3 is 15 residues.

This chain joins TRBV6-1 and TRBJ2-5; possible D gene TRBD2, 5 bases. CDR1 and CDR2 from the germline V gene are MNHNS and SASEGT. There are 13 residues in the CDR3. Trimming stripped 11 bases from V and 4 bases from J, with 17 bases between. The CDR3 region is CASSRGMSETQYF. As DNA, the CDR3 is TGTGCCTCCTCTCGGGGAATGTCAGAGACCCAGTACTTC.

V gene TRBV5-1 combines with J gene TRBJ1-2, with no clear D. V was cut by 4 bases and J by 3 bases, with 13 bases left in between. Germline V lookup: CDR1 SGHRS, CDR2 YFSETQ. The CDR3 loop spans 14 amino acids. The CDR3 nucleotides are TGCGCCAGCAGCCCTGGACCGGGAGACTATGGCTACACCTTC. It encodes CASSPGPGDYGYTF.

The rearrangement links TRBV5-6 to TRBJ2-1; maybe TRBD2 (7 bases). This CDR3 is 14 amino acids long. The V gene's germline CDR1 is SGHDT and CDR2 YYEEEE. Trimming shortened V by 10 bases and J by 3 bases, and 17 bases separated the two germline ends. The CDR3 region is CASSSGGLYNEQFF. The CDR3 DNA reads TGTGCCTCCTCCTCGGGGGGCCTCTACAATGAGCAGTTCTTC.

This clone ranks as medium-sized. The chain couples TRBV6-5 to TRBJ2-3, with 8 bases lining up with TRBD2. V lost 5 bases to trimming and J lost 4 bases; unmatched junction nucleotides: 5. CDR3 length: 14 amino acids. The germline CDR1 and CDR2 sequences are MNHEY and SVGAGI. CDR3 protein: CASSPTSVSDTQYF. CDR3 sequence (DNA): TGTGCCAGCAGTCCGACTAGCGTATCAGATACGCAGTATTTT.

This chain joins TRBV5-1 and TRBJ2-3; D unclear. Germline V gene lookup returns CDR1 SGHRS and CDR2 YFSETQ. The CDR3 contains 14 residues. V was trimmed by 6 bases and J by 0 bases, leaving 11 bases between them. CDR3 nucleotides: TGCGCCAGCAACTTAGGAGACAGCACAGATACGCAGTATTTT. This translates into CASNLGDSTDTQYF.

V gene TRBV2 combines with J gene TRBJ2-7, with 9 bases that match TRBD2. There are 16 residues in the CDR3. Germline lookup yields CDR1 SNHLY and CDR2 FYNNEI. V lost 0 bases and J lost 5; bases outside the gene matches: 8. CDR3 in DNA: TGTGCCAGCAGTGAAGCAGGCCAGCGGGGGGTCCACGAGCAGTACTTC. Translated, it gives CASSEAGQRGVHEQYF.

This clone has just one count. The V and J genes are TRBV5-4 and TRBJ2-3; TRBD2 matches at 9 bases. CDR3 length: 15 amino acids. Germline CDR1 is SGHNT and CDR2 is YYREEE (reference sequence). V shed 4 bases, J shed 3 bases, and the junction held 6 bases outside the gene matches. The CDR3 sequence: CASSPGTSLTDTQYF. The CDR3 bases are TGTGCCAGCAGCCCAGGGACTAGCCTAACAGATACGCAGTATTTT.

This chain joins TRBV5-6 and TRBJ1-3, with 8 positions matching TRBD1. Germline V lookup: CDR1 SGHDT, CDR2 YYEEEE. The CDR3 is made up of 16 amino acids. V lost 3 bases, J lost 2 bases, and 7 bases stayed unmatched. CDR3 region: CASSSLKDRAGNTIYF. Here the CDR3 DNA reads TGTGCCAGCAGCTCTCTCAAGGACAGGGCTGGAAACACCATATATTTT.

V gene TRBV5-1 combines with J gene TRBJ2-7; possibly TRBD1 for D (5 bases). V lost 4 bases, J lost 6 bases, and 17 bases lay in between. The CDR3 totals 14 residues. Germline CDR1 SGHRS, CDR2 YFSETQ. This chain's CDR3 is CASSKGAAESEQYF. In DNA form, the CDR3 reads TGCGCCAGCAGCAAAGGGGCCGCAGAATCCGAGCAGTACTTC. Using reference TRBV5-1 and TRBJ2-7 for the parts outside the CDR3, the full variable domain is KAGVTQTPRYLIKTRGQQVTLSCSPISGHRSVSWYQQTPGQGLQFLFEYFSETQRNKGNFPGRFSGRQFSNSRSEMNVSTLELGDSALYLCASSKGAAESEQYFGPGTRLTVT.

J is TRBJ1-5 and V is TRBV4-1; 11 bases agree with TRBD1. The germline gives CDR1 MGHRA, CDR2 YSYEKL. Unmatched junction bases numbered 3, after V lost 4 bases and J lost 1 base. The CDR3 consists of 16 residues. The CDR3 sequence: CASSRGTGGSNQPQHF. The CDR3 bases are TGCGCCAGCAGCCGAGGGACAGGGGGGAGCAATCAGCCCCAGCATTTT.

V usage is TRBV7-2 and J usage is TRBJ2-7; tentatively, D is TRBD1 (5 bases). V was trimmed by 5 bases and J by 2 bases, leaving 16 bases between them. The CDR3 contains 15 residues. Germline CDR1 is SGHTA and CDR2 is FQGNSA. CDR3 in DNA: TGTGCCAGCAGCCTTGGCAGGGATCTTACCTACGAGCAGTACTTC. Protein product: CASSLGRDLTYEQYF.

Written as DNA, the CDR3 is TGCGCCAGCAGCTACCTCGGAGCGGGGGGGGATACGCAGTATTTT. Amino acids: CASSYLGAGGDTQYF. The chain has TRBV5-1 and TRBJ2-3, with 10 nucleotides matching TRBD2. The J segment lost 6 bases and the V segment lost 3 bases, leaving 7 bases of the junction unmatched. The CDR3 consists of 15 residues. From germline, CDR1 is SGHRS and CDR2 YFSETQ.

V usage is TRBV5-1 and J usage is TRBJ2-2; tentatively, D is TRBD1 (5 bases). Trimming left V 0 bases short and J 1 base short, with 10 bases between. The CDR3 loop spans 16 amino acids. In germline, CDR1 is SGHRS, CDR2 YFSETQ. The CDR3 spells CASSLVQGKNTGELFF. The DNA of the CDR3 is TGCGCCAGCAGCTTGGTTCAGGGTAAGAACACCGGGGAGCTGTTTTTT.

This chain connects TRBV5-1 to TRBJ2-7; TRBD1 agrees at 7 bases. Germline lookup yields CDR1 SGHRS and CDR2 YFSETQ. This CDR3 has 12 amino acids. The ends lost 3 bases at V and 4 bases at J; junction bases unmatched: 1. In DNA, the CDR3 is TGCGCCAGCAGCTCACAGGGGTACGAGCAGTACTTC. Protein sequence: CASSSQGYEQYF.

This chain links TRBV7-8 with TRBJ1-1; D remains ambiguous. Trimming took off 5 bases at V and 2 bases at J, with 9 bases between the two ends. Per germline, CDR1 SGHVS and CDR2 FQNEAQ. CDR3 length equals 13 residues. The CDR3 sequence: CASSHYGNTEAFF. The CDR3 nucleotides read TGTGCCAGCAGCCACTACGGTAACACTGAAGCTTTCTTT.

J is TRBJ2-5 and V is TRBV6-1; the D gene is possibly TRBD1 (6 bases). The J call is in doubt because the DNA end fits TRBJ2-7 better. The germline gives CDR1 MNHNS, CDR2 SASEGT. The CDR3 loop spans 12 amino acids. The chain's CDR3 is CASRHRAYEQYF. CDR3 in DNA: TGTGCCAGCAGGCACAGGGCCTACGAGCAGTACTTC.

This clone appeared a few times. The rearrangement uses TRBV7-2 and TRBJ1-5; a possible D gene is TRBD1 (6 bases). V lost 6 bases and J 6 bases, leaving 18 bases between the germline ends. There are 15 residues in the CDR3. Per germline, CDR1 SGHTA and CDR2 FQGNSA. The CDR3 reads CASRTTGGLAQPQHF. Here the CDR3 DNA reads TGTGCCAGCAGAACTACCGGGGGGCTGGCTCAGCCCCAGCATTTT.

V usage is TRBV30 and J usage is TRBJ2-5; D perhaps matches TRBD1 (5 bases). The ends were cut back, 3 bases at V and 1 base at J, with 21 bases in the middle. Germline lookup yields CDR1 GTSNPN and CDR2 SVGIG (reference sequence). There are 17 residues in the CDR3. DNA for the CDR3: TGTGCCTGGAGCCTTACCCGAATCCCAGGGATCCAAGAGACCCAGTACTTC. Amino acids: CAWSLTRIPGIQETQYF.

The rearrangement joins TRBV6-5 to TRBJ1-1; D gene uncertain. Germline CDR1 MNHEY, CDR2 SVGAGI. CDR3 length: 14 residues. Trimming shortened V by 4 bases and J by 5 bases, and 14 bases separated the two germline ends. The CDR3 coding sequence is TGTGCCAGCAGTTCCTTGGCAGGCGGGACTGAAGCTTTCTTT. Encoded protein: CASSSLAGGTEAFF.

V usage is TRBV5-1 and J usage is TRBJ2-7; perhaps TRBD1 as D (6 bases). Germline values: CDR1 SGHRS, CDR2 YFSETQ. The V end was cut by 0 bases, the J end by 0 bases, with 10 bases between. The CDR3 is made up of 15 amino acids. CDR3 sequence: CASSLVLDSSYEQYF. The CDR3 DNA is TGCGCCAGCAGCTTGGTGCTGGACAGCTCCTACGAGCAGTACTTC.

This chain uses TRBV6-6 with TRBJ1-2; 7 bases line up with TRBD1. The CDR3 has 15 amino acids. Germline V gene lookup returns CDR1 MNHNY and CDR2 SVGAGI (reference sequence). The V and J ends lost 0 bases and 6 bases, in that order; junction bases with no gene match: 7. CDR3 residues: CASSYSSFTGDGYTF. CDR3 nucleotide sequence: TGTGCCAGCAGTTACTCGTCCTTTACAGGGGATGGCTACACCTTC.

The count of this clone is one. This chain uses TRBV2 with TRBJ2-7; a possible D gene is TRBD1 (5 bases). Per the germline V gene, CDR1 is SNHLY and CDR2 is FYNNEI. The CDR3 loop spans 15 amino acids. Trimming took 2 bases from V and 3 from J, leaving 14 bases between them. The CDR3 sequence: CASSEPSQGFYEQYF. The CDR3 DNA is TGTGCCAGCAGTGAACCGTCCCAGGGTTTCTACGAGCAGTACTTC.

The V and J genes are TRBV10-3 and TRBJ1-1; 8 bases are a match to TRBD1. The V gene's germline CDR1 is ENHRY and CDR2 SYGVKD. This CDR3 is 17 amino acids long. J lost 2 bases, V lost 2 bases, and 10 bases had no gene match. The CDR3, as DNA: TGTGCCATCAGTGAGCGAACAGGGGGTACCGTCAACACTGAAGCTTTCTTT. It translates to CAISERTGGTVNTEAFF.

The CDR3 is CASSRTGNPYEQYF. The CDR3 DNA sequence: TGTGCCAGCAGCAGGACAGGGAACCCCTACGAGCAGTACTTC. The gene calls are TRBV5-4 and TRBJ2-7; 8 nucleotides match TRBD1. Trimming removed 4 bases from V and 2 bases from J; junction bases left unmatched: 5. The CDR3 spans 14 residues. Germline V lookup: CDR1 SGHNT, CDR2 YYREEE (reference sequence). Based on the CDR3 plus reference TRBV5-4 and TRBJ2-7, the full variable domain is ETGVTQSPTHLIKTRGQQVTLRCSSQSGHNTVSWYQQALGQGPQFIFQYYREEENGRGNFPPRFSGLQFPNYSSELNVNALELDDSALYLCASSRTGNPYEQYFGPGTRLTVT.

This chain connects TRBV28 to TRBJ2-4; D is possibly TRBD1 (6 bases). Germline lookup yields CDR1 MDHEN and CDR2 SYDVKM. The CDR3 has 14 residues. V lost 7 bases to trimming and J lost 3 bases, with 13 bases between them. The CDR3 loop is CASNPSDSKNIQYF. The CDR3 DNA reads TGTGCCAGCAACCCTTCGGACAGCAAAAACATTCAGTACTTC.